This record covers a single TCR beta chain. The antigen is unknown. This specimen belongs to a study of Graves' ophthalmopathy and Graves' hyperthyroidism. Study at large: The study drew peripheral blood at initial diagnosis, before any treatment. Study findings and constraints: Blood also harbored most expanded thyroid clonotypes above 0.001 frequency. Its predictions of ophthalmopathy progression gave the model 55% to 71% sensitivity and 72% to 80% specificity.

As the template, RNA transcripts were used to amplify TCR beta CDR3 regions. HTBI primers primed a first-round RT-PCR, and a second-round multiplex PCR followed. A single record per CDR3 protein comes from TCRdb applying MiXCR to the multiplex PCR reads. Among about 700,000 distinct CDR3 sequences listed, about two fifths were seen once. Symptoms, serum thyroxine and TRAb, thyroid ultrasound, and orbital computed tomography formed the diagnostic basis. CDR3 length equals 16 residues. Looked up from germline, CDR1 is MGHDK and CDR2 is SYGVNS. V shed 2 bases and J shed 3 bases, with 17 bases lying between them.

Sequencing was carried out using peripheral blood. The origin of this receptor is an adult man with Graves' ophthalmopathy. The chain links TRBV25-1 to TRBJ2-7, with D perhaps matching TRBD2 (6 bases). In DNA, the CDR3 is TGTGCCAGCAGTGAAGATGGGGGACTCGGGAGCTACGAGCAGTACTTC. It is translated as CASSEDGGLGSYEQYF.